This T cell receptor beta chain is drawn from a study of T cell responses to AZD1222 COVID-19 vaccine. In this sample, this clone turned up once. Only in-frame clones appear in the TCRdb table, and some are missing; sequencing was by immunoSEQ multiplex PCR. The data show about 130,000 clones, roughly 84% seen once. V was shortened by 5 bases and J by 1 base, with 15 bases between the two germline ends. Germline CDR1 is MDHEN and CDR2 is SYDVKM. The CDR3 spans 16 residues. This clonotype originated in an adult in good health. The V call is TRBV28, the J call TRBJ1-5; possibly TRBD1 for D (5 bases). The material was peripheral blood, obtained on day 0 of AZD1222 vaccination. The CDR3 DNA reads TGTGCCAGCAGTCTCTGGGACGTAGGGAGCAATCAGCCCCAGCATTTT. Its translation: CASSLWDVGSNQPQHF. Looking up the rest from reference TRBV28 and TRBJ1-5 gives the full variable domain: DVKVTQSSRYLVKRTGEKVFLECVQDMDHENMFWYRQDPGLGLRLIYFSYDVKMKEKGDIPEGYSVSREKKERFSLILESASTNQTSMYLCASSLWDVGSNQPQHFGDGTRLSIL.